One and the same sample provided the 21 T cell receptor beta chains below, sequenced in a study of T-cell memory formation after mild COVID-19. TCRdb used MiXCR to reprocess the 5' RACE reads, holding one entry per CDR3 protein. The table shows about half a million distinct CDR3 sequences, with 15% to 20% occurring only once. The sample comprised PBMCs or a T cell subset sorted from them (not recorded which). Receptors originate from an adult woman who had mild COVID-19 (a few samples of this study predate the infection). Cell type and time point are not known.

The genes are TRBV27 and TRBJ2-5; no clear D. Germline CDR1 is MNHEY and CDR2 is SMNVEV (reference sequence). Trimming removed 10 bases from V and 2 bases from J, with 17 bases in between. The CDR3 sequence is 14 residues long. The CDR3 bases are TGTGCCACCAAAGTTGACCGGAAACAAGAGACCCAGTACTTC. It is translated as CATKVDRKQETQYF.

This clonotype has more than one count but fewer than ten. This chain links TRBV27 with TRBJ2-5; TRBD1 matches at 9 bases. Looked up from germline, CDR1 is MNHEY and CDR2 is SMNVEV (reference sequence). This CDR3 has 17 residues. The V gene end was trimmed by 8 bases and the J gene end by 0 bases; junction bases not matched to a gene: 13. The CDR3 region is CASSSRDREFYQETQYF. DNA of the CDR3: TGTGCCAGCTCGTCCCGGGACAGGGAATTTTACCAAGAGACCCAGTACTTC.

This chain links TRBV11-3 with TRBJ1-5; D not resolved. Between the trimmed V and J ends, which lost 0 bases and 4 bases, there was a span of 4 bases. Germline V gene sequence: CDR1 SGHNT, CDR2 YENEEA. This CDR3 region has 13 residues. CDR3 in DNA: TGTGCCAGCAGCTTAGAAGAAAATCAGCCCCAGCATTTT. It translates to CASSLEENQPQHF.

The rearrangement links TRBV5-3 to TRBJ2-7, with D possibly matching TRBD1 (5 bases). TRBV5-3 is an open reading frame whose function is uncertain. V lost 4 bases and J lost 3, with 11 bases in between. The CDR3 totals 13 residues. The CDR3 coding sequence is TGTGCCAGAAGCCCAGACAGTTACTACGAGCAGTACTTC. It yields the protein CARSPDSYYEQYF.

This clonotype was seen more than once but under ten times. This chain uses TRBV11-2 with TRBJ1-1; D perhaps matches TRBD1 (6 bases). With 5 bases removed from V and 5 bases from J, the gap between germline ends came to 21 bases. The germline V gene has CDR1 SGHAT and CDR2 FQNNGV. This CDR3 is 16 amino acids long. The CDR3 region has the DNA TGTGCCAGCAGCGGACCCCAGGGGCTACGAGGGACTGAAGCTTTCTTT. Protein product: CASSGPQGLRGTEAFF.

V is TRBV24-1 and J is TRBJ2-1; TRBD2 matches at 9 bases. The CDR3 sequence is 18 residues long. Germline V gives CDR1 KGHDR, CDR2 SFDVKD. V gave up 0 bases and J gave up 3 bases; unmatched junction bases: 8. CDR3 in amino acids: CATSDLAPSGDNYNEQFF. The CDR3 bases are TGTGCCACCAGTGATTTGGCGCCTAGCGGGGATAACTACAATGAGCAGTTCTTC.

The rearrangement links TRBV10-3 to TRBJ1-5; 7 nucleotides line up with TRBD1. Germline trimming cut 6 bases from V and 5 bases from J; bases unmatched to any gene: 7. The CDR3 runs to 14 residues. CDR1 and CDR2 (germline): ENHRY, SYGVKD. The chain's CDR3 is CAISPQGSYQPQHF. CDR3 sequence (DNA): TGTGCCATCAGCCCACAGGGGTCTTATCAGCCCCAGCATTTT.

The J gene is TRBJ1-6, the V gene TRBV20-1; 9 bases agree with TRBD1. Germline CDR1 reads DFQATT; CDR2 reads SNEGSKA (reference sequence). The CDR3 has 13 amino acids. J lost 7 bases, V lost 5 bases, and 3 bases had no gene match. In nucleotides, the CDR3 is TGCAGTGCTGAACAGGGGGCAAATTCACCCCTCCACTTT. Amino acids: CSAEQGANSPLHF.

This sequence joins TRBV11-3 and TRBJ2-2, with a possible D match to TRBD2 (6 bases). This CDR3 contains 15 residues. Trimming took off 6 bases at V and 1 base at J, with 12 bases between the two ends. From germline, CDR1 is SGHNT and CDR2 YENEEA. The CDR3 reads CASRTGLLNTGELFF. Written as DNA, the CDR3 is TGTGCCAGCAGAACGGGACTCTTGAACACCGGGGAGCTGTTTTTT.

The sample holds many counts of this clonotype. The chain joins TRBV4-3 to TRBJ2-7; 7 nucleotides align to TRBD2. CDR3 size: 15 residues. Per germline, CDR1 LGHNA and CDR2 YSLEER. Losses at the gene ends were 0 bases for V and 2 bases for J; bases not matched to a gene: 4. CDR3 loop: CASSQERGRAYEQYF. The CDR3 nucleotides are TGCGCCAGCAGCCAAGAGCGAGGGAGGGCCTACGAGCAGTACTTC.

The chain links TRBV29-1 to TRBJ1-1; D might be TRBD1 (5 bases). Germline-derived CDR1 and CDR2 are SQVTM and ANQGSEA. Trimming shortened V by 7 bases and J by 7 bases, and 10 bases separated the two germline ends. The CDR3 is made up of 10 amino acids. CDR3 amino acids: CSGLGGEAFF. CDR3 DNA: TGCAGCGGCCTGGGGGGTGAAGCTTTCTTT. The full variable domain, rest sourced from reference TRBV29-1 and TRBJ1-1, is SAVISQKPSRDICQRGTSLTIQCQVDSQVTMMFWYRQQPGQSLTLIATANQGSEATYESGFVIDKFPISRPNLTFSTLTVSNMSPEDSSIYLCSGLGGEAFFGQGTRLTVV.

This clonotype has a handful of counts. The chain has TRBV2 and TRBJ2-3; D is undetermined. Per germline, CDR1 SNHLY and CDR2 FYNNEI. The CDR3 extends over 14 amino acids. V was clipped by 3 bases and J by 3 bases, with 10 bases between them. CDR3 sequence: CASSDRTSTDTQYF. DNA of the CDR3: TGTGCCAGCAGTGACCGGACCTCGACAGATACGCAGTATTTT.

This clonotype has more than one count but fewer than ten. This chain connects TRBV4-3 to TRBJ1-1; TRBD1 is a possible D gene (5 bases). The ends were cut back, 2 bases at V and 3 bases at J, with 10 bases in the middle. The CDR3 is 14 residues long. Per germline, CDR1 LGHNA and CDR2 YSLEER. CDR3 protein: CASSQYEGHTEAFF. The CDR3, as DNA: TGCGCCAGCAGCCAATACGAGGGACACACTGAAGCTTTCTTT.

The gene calls are TRBV7-9 and TRBJ2-7; TRBD1 aligns across 9 bases. With 1 base clipped from V and 3 bases from J, the junction kept 7 bases outside the gene matches. Germline V CDR1 and CDR2: SEHNR, FQNEAQ (reference sequence). The CDR3 is 16 residues long. The CDR3 DNA reads TGTGCCAGCAGCTTAGTTTGGGACAGGGTCTTCTACGAGCAGTACTTC. It encodes CASSLVWDRVFYEQYF.

In this sample, this clonotype turned up a few times. V usage is TRBV15 and J usage is TRBJ2-7; weak D call: TRBD1 (5 bases). Looked up from germline, CDR1 is LNHNV and CDR2 is YYDKDF (reference sequence). The CDR3 contains 15 residues. The germline V and J ends were trimmed by 3 bases and 0 bases, with 12 bases remaining between them. The CDR3 sequence is CATSRRQSVSYEQYF. The CDR3 bases are TGTGCCACCAGCAGGAGACAGTCCGTCTCCTACGAGCAGTACTTC.

This chain joins TRBV9 and TRBJ2-7; D gene uncertain. Trimming pared 4 bases from V and 0 bases from J, leaving 11 bases between. Germline V gene lookup returns CDR1 SGDLS and CDR2 YYNGEE. The CDR3 loop spans 14 amino acids. As DNA, the CDR3 is TGTGCCAGCAGCCCCAAACCCCTCTCCTACGAGCAGTACTTC. Translated: CASSPKPLSYEQYF.

This clonotype was observed many times. CDR3 protein: CASSGLAGLSSYEQYF. The CDR3 bases are TGCGCCAGCAGCGGCTTAGCGGGGCTTAGCTCCTACGAGCAGTACTTC. V usage is TRBV5-1 and J usage is TRBJ2-7; 8 nucleotides line up with TRBD2. This CDR3 has 16 amino acids. Trimming cost V 4 bases and J 0 bases; bases outside gene matches: 9. Per germline, CDR1 SGHRS and CDR2 YFSETQ.

The rearrangement uses TRBV7-2 and TRBJ2-7, with D perhaps matching TRBD2 (5 bases). Between the trimmed V and J ends, which lost 2 bases and 7 bases, there was a span of 9 bases. Germline V gene data show CDR1 as SGHTA and CDR2 as FQGNSA. The CDR3 extends over 12 amino acids. The CDR3 coding sequence is TGTGCCAGCAGCTTACTAGCTTGGGAGCAGTACTTC. Its protein is CASSLLAWEQYF.

The chain links TRBV15 to TRBJ1-5; maybe TRBD1 (5 bases). Germline assignment: CDR1 LNHNV and CDR2 YYDKDF (reference sequence). V gave up 0 bases and J gave up 5 bases, with 11 bases separating them. The CDR3 runs 15 residues. CDR3 coding DNA: TGTGCCACCAGCAGAGAGGGGGGAAACTATCAGCCCCAGCATTTT. As protein: CATSREGGNYQPQHF.

The chain carries TRBV18 and TRBJ2-1; the match to TRBD1 covers 8 bases. CDR1 is KGHSH, CDR2 LQKENI, per germline. The CDR3 has 13 amino acids. The V segment lost 9 bases and the J segment 4 bases; nucleotides outside the gene matches: 5. DNA of the CDR3: TGTGCCAGTCAGGGGGCAGGATACAATGAGCAGTTCTTC. Protein: CASQGAGYNEQFF.

The sample holds a few counts of this clonotype. The genes are TRBV4-1 and TRBJ2-7, with D tentatively TRBD2 (6 bases). The length of the CDR3 is 13 residues. The germline V gene encodes CDR1 MGHRA and CDR2 YSYEKL. Deletions cut 3 bases from V and 4 bases from J, with 10 bases between. The CDR3 coding sequence is TGCGCCAGCAGCCACGGGGCGGGATACGAGCAGTACTTC. This gives the protein CASSHGAGYEQYF.